The T cell receptor (beta chain) described here comes from a study of OX40 agonist ivuxolimab in advanced cancers. Whole-study results and caveats: By week 6 at 0.1 to 3.0 mg/kg, blood CD4+ and CD8+ T cells had expanded clonally.

This CDR3 is 13 amino acids long. The germline V and J ends were trimmed by 0 bases and 4 bases, with 7 bases remaining between them. Germline CDR1 and CDR2: MNHEY and SVGAGI. For this clone: Its target is unknown.

This table comes from immunoSEQ multiplex PCR, and its TCRdb copy is limited to in-frame clones, with some not included. The sample contains about 21,000 clones, about 83% of which appear only once. The material sequenced was CD4+ or CD8+ T cells sorted from blood, taken in a trial of the OX40 agonist ivuxolimab. This sequence joins TRBV6-5 and TRBJ2-7; tentatively, D is TRBD1 (6 bases). This sequence was found in an adult with an advanced solid tumor such as melanoma, head and neck, liver or kidney cancer. The CDR3 DNA sequence: TGTGCCAGCAGTTACTCGACAGGTTACGAGCAGTACTTC. This codes for CASSYSTGYEQYF.